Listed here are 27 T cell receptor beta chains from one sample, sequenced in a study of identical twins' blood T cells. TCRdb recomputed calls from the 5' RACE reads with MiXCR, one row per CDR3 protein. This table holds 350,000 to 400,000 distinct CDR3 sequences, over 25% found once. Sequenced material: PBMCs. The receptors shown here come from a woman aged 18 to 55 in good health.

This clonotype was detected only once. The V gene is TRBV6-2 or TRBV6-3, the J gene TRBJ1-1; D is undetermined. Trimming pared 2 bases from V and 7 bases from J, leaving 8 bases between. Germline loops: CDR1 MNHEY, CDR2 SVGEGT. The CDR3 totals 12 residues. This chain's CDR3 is CASSYIEGEAFF. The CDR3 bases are TGTGCCAGCAGTTACATAGAGGGTGAAGCTTTCTTT.

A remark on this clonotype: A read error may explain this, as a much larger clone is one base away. Here the CDR3 DNA reads TGTGCCAGCAGCCTAGGGGATGGCTATGGCTACACCTTC. Encoded protein: CASSLGDGYGYTF. The chain combines TRBV3-1 with TRBJ1-2, with D perhaps matching TRBD1 (5 bases). V shed 4 bases and J shed 4 bases, with 10 bases lying between them. Looked up from germline, CDR1 is LGHDT and CDR2 is YNNKEL (reference sequence). The length of the CDR3 is 13 residues. Looking up the rest from reference TRBV3-1 and TRBJ1-2 gives the full variable domain: DTAVSQTPKYLVTQMGNDKSIKCEQNLGHDTMYWYKQDSKKFLKIMFSYNNKELIINETVPNRFSPKSPDKAHLNLHINSLELGDSAVYFCASSLGDGYGYTFGSGTRLTVV.

The CDR3 reads CASSSPDQGYQETQYF. CDR3 sequence (DNA): TGTGCCAGCAGCTCACCCGATCAGGGGTACCAAGAGACCCAGTACTTC. This chain uses TRBV7-9 with TRBJ2-5, with a weak D call TRBD1 (6 bases). This CDR3 is built from 16 residues. Germline assignment: CDR1 SEHNR and CDR2 FQNEAQ (reference sequence). V was shortened by 4 bases and J by 0 bases, with 15 bases between the two germline ends.

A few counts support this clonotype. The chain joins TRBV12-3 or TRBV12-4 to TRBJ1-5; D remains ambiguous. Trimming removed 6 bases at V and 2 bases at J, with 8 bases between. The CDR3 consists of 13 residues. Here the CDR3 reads CASRGKGNQPQHF. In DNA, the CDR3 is TGTGCCAGCAGAGGGAAGGGCAATCAGCCCCAGCATTTT.

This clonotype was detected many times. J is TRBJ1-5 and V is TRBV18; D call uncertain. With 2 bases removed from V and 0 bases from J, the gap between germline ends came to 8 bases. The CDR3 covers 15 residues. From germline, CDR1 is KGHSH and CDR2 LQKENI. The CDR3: CASSPTGYSNQPQHF. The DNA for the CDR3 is TGTGCCAGCTCACCAACGGGGTATAGCAATCAGCCCCAGCATTTT.

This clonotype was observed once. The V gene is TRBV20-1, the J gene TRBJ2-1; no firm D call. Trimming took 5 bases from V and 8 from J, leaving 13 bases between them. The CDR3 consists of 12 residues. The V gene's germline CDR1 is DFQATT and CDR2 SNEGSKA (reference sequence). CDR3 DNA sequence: TGCAGTGCTCCCTATAGTTCCGATGAGCAGTTCTTC. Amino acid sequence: CSAPYSSDEQFF.

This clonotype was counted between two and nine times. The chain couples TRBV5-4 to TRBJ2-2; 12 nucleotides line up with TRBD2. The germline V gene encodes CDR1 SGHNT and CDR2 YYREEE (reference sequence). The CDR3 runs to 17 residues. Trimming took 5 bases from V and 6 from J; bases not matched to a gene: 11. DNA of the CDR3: TGTGCCAGCAGACCGACTAGCGGGGGATCGGGGTCCGGGGAGCTGTTTTTT. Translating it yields CASRPTSGGSGSGELFF.

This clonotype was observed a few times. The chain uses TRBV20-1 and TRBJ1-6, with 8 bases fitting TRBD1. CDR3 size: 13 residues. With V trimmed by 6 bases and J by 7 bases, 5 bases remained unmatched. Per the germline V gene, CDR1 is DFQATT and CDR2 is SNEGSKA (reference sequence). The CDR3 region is CSATRTGNSPLHF. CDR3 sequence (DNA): TGCAGTGCCACCCGGACAGGGAATTCACCCCTCCACTTT.

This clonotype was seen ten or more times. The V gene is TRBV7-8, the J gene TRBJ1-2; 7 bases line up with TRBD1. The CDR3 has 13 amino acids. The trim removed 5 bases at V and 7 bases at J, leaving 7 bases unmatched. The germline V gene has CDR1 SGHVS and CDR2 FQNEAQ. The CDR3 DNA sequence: TGTGCCAGCAGCAAATCCGGGACAGCTGGCTACACCTTC. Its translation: CASSKSGTAGYTF.

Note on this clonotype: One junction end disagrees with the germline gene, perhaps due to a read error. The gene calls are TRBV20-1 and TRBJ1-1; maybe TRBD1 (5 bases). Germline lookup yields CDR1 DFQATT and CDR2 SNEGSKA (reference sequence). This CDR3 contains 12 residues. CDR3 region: CIPGPGGTEALF. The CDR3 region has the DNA TGCATTCCTGGCCCCGGGGGGACTGAAGCTTTATTT.

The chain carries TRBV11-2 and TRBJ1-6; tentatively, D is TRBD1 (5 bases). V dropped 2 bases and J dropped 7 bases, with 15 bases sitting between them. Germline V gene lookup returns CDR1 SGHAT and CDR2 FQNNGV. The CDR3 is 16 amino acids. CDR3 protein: CASSLPWGGTNSPLHF. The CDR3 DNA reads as TGTGCCAGCAGCTTACCCTGGGGCGGAACGAATTCACCCCTCCACTTT.

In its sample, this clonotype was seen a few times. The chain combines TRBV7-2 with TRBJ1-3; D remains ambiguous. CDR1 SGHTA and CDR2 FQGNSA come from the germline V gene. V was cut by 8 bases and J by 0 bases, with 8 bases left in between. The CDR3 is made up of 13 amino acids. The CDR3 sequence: CASGWGSGNTIYF. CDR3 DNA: TGTGCCAGCGGCTGGGGCTCTGGAAACACCATATATTTT.

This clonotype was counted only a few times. For the CDR3, the DNA is TGCAGTGCTGGACAGGGGGCTCGCACTGAAGCTTTCTTT. The encoded protein is CSAGQGARTEAFF. The chain couples TRBV20-1 to TRBJ1-1, with 11 positions matching TRBD1. The CDR3 extends over 13 amino acids. The V segment lost 5 bases and the J segment 4 bases; nucleotides outside the gene matches: 3. Germline CDR1 is DFQATT and CDR2 is SNEGSKA (reference sequence).

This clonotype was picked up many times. CDR3 sequence reads: CASSPLASSTDTQYF. Here the CDR3 DNA reads TGTGCCAGCAGTCCCCTAGCGTCTAGCACAGATACGCAGTATTTT. This chain joins TRBV2 and TRBJ2-3; D possibly corresponds to TRBD2 (6 bases). With 5 bases removed from V and 0 bases from J, the gap between germline ends came to 12 bases. The CDR3 is 15 residues long. Germline CDR1 is SNHLY and CDR2 is FYNNEI.

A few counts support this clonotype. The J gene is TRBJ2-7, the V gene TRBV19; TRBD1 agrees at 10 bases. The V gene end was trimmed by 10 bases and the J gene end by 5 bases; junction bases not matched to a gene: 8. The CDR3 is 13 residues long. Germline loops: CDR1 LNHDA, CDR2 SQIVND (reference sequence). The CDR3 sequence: CATLGQGSNEQYF. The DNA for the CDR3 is TGTGCCACCTTGGGACAGGGGTCAAACGAGCAGTACTTC.

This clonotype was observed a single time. The CDR3 is CASSLGGMGNTEAFF. Written as DNA, the CDR3 is TGTGCCAGCTCACTTGGGGGTATGGGGAACACTGAAGCTTTCTTT. V gene TRBV18 combines with J gene TRBJ1-1; D perhaps matches TRBD1 (5 bases). V was clipped by 4 bases and J by 1 base, with 13 bases between them. The V gene's germline CDR1 is KGHSH and CDR2 LQKENI. The CDR3 has 15 residues.

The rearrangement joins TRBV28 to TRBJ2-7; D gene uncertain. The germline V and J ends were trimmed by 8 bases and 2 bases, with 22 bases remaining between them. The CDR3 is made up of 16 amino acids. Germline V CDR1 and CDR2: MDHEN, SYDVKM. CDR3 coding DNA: TGTGCCAGCGAACCCCGAACAACTCATCCCACCTACGAGCAGTACTTC. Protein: CASEPRTTHPTYEQYF.

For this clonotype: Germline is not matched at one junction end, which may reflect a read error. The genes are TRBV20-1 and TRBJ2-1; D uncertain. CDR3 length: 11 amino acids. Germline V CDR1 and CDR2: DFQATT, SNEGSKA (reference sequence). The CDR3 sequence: CSARWYNEQLF. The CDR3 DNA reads TGCAGTGCTAGGTGGTACAATGAGCAGTTATTC.

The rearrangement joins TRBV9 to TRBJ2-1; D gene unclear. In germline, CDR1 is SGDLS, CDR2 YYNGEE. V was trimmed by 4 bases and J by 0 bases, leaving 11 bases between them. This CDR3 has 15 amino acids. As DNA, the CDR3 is TGTGCCAGCAGCCCGTACCCGAGCTCCTACAATGAGCAGTTCTTC. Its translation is CASSPYPSSYNEQFF.

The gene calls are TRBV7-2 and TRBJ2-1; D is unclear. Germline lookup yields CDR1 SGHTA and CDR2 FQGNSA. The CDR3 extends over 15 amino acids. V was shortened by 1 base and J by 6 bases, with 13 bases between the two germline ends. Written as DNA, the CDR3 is TGTGCCAGCAGCTTAGTGGGTAGCTTAGTCAATGAGCAGTTCTTC. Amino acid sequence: CASSLVGSLVNEQFF.

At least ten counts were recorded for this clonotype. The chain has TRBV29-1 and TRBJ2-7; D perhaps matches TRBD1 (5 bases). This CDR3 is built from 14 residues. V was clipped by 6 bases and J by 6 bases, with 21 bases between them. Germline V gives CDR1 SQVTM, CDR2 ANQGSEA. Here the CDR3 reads CSVGQSGFSSEQYF. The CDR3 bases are TGCAGCGTCGGTCAGTCAGGGTTTTCGTCCGAGCAGTACTTC.

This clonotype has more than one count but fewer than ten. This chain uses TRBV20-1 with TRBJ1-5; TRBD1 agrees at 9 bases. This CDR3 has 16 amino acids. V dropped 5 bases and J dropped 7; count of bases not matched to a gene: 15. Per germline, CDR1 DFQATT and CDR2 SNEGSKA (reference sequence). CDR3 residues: CSALTGTGMRGQPQHF. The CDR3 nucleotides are TGCAGTGCTTTGACCGGGACAGGGATGAGAGGGCAGCCCCAGCATTTT.

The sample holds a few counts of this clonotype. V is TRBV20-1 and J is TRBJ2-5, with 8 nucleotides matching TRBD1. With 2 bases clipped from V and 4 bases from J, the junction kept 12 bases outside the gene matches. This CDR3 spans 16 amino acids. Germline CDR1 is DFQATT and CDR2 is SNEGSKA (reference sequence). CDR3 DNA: TGCAGTGCTAGATTCTTCAACAGGGGGTTACGAGAGACCCAGTACTTC. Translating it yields CSARFFNRGLRETQYF.

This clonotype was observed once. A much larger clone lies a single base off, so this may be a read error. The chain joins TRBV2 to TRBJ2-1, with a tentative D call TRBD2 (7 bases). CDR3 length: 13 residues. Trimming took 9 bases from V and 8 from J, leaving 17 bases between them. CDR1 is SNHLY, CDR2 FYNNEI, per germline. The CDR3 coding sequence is TGTGCCAGGGGAAGACGGGGGGCCTATGAGCAGTTCTTC. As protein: CARGRRGAYEQFF. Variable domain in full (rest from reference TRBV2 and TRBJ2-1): EPEVTQTPSHQVTQMGQEVILRCVPISNHLYFYWYRQILGQKVEFLVSFYNNEISEKSEIFDDQFSVERPDGSNFTLKIRSTKLEDSAMYFCARGRRGAYEQFFGPGTRLTVL.

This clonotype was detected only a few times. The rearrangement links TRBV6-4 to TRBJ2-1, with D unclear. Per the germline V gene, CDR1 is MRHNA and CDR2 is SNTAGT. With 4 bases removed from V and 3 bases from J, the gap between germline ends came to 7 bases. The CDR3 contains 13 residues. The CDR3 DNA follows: TGTGCCAGCAGTGTGAGAAGCTACAATGAGCAGTTCTTC. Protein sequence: CASSVRSYNEQFF.

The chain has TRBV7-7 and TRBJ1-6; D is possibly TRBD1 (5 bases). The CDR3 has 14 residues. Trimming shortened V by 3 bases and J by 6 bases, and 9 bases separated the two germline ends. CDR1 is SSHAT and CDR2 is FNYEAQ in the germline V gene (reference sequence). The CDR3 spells CASSFAGFNSPLHF. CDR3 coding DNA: TGTGCCAGCAGCTTCGCAGGGTTTAATTCACCCCTCCACTTT. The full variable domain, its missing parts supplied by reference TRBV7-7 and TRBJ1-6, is GAGVSQSPRYKVTKRGQDVTLRCDPISSHATLYWYQQALGQGPEFLTYFNYEAQPDKSGLPSDRFSAERPEGSISTLTIQRTEQRDSAMYRCASSFAGFNSPLHFGNGTRLTVT.

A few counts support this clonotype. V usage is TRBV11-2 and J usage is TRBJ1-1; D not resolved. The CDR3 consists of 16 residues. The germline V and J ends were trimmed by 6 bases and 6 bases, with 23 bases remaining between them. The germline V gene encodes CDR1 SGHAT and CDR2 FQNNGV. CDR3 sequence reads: CASRNRWAEVSSEAFF. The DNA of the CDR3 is TGTGCCAGCAGAAACCGATGGGCCGAGGTAAGCTCTGAAGCTTTCTTT. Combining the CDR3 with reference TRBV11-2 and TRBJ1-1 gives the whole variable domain EAGVAQSPRYKIIEKRQSVAFWCNPISGHATLYWYQQILGQGPKLLIQFQNNGVVDDSQLPKDRFSAERLKGVDSTLKIQPAKLEDSAVYLCASRNRWAEVSSEAFFGQGTRLTVV.